These 19 T cell receptor beta chains share one sample of origin, sequenced in a study of blood T cell repertoires in COVID-19. Generated by immunoSEQ multiplex PCR, the TCRdb table keeps only in-frame clones and is missing some. The sample has about 210,000 clones, approximately 86% seen once. The sequenced sample consisted of PBMCs or T cells enriched from blood (not recorded which). The origin of the receptors is a man younger than 30 with acute COVID-19.

The CDR3 nucleotides are TGCACCAGCAGCCAAGATTCGGAACTCTCGGGCTCCTACAATGAGCAGTTCTTC. Amino acids: CTSSQDSELSGSYNEQFF. This chain joins TRBV1 and TRBJ2-1; TRBD2 is the table's D call and was not checked against the DNA. TRBV1 is assigned pseudogene status. CDR3 length: 18 residues.

V gene TRBV27 combines with J gene TRBJ1-1; a weak D match, TRBD1 (6 bases). The germline gives CDR1 MNHEY, CDR2 SMNVEV (reference sequence). This CDR3 contains 14 residues. V was trimmed by 10 bases and J by 1 base, leaving 16 bases between them. Here the CDR3 DNA reads TGTGCCACCACGGACGGGGGGCAGAACACTGAAGCTTTCTTT. Translation gives CATTDGGQNTEAFF.

The rearrangement links TRBV27 to TRBJ2-1; D remains ambiguous. Germline-derived CDR1 and CDR2 are MNHEY and SMNVEV (reference sequence). V shed 0 bases and J shed 8 bases, with 17 bases lying between them. This CDR3 contains 16 residues. DNA for the CDR3: TGTGCCAGCAGTTTATCGCAGTATACAATATATGATGAGCAGTTCTTC. Translated: CASSLSQYTIYDEQFF.

The gene calls are TRBV28 and TRBJ2-1; D might be TRBD1 (6 bases). Germline V gene sequence: CDR1 MDHEN, CDR2 SYDVKM. V lost 3 bases to trimming and J lost 7 bases, with 19 bases between them. The CDR3 has 16 amino acids. CDR3 in amino acids: CASSFGQKKGGNEQFF. CDR3 DNA sequence: TGTGCCAGCAGTTTTGGCCAGAAAAAAGGGGGAAATGAGCAGTTCTTC.

V and J are TRBV11-1 and TRBJ2-7; TRBD2 matches at 10 bases. The V gene's germline CDR1 is SGHAT and CDR2 FQDESV (reference sequence). The CDR3 has 15 residues. V lost 5 bases and J lost 0; bases outside the gene matches: 4. CDR3 amino acids: CASSDGLAASYEQYF. In DNA, the CDR3 is TGTGCCAGCAGCGACGGACTAGCGGCCTCCTACGAGCAGTACTTC.

The chain carries TRBV28 and TRBJ1-4; no clear D. V was pared by 3 bases and J by 4 bases, with 6 bases between. The germline V gene encodes CDR1 MDHEN and CDR2 SYDVKM. The CDR3 is 13 residues long. The DNA for the CDR3 is TGTGCCAGCAGTTTTTCCGTTAATGAAAAACTGTTTTTT. Residues: CASSFSVNEKLFF.

In DNA form, the CDR3 reads TGTGCCAGCAGACTAGGGGCACTAGCGGGATACTACGAGCAGTACTTC. It is translated as CASRLGALAGYYEQYF. This chain links TRBV27 with TRBJ2-7; 10 nucleotides align to TRBD2. In germline, CDR1 is MNHEY, CDR2 SMNVEV (reference sequence). The CDR3 is made up of 16 amino acids. J was trimmed by 3 bases and V by 6 bases; bases with no gene match: 11.

The CDR3 DNA reads TGTGCCACCAGTGAAAGGACTAACTACGAGCAGTACTTC. Its translation: CATSERTNYEQYF. The chain links TRBV24-1 to TRBJ2-7; maybe TRBD2 (6 bases). V shed 4 bases and J shed 3 bases, with 9 bases lying between them. The CDR3 extends over 13 amino acids. Germline-derived CDR1 and CDR2 are KGHDR and SFDVKD.

A few counts support this clone. This chain uses TRBV19 with TRBJ2-1, with D possibly being TRBD2 (5 bases). Germline lookup yields CDR1 LNHDA and CDR2 SQIVND (reference sequence). This CDR3 has 12 amino acids. V lost 4 bases and J 7 bases, leaving 8 bases between the germline ends. This CDR3 is CASSTSGNEQFF. CDR3 in DNA: TGTGCCAGTAGTACGAGCGGTAATGAGCAGTTCTTC.

This rearrangement joins TRBV18 to TRBJ2-1, with D hard to call. Germline loops: CDR1 KGHSH, CDR2 LQKENI. V was shortened by 6 bases and J by 8 bases, with 23 bases between the two germline ends. The CDR3 loop spans 16 amino acids. Here the CDR3 DNA reads TGTGCCAGCTCCCGTTGGGCACTCCTGGAAGTACATGAGCAGTTCTTC. Translating gives CASSRWALLEVHEQFF.

V is TRBV19 and J is TRBJ2-1; D is unclear. CDR1 LNHDA and CDR2 SQIVND come from the germline V gene (reference sequence). Trimming shortened V by 10 bases and J by 10 bases, and 14 bases separated the two germline ends. The CDR3 covers 11 residues. The CDR3: CATSPGREQFF. The CDR3 bases are TGTGCCACCAGTCCAGGCCGCGAGCAGTTCTTC. Based on the CDR3 plus reference TRBV19 and TRBJ2-1, the full variable domain is DGGITQSPKYLFRKEGQNVTLSCEQNLNHDAMYWYRQDPGQGLRLIYYSQIVNDFQKGDIAEGYSVSREKKESFPLTVTSAQKNPTAFYLCATSPGREQFFGPGTRLTVL.

The chain combines TRBV11-3 with TRBJ2-7; a possible D gene is TRBD2 (5 bases). Per germline, CDR1 SGHNT and CDR2 YENEEA. Trimming stripped 5 bases from V and 4 bases from J, with 9 bases between. This CDR3 has 12 amino acids. The CDR3 protein is CASSESGYEQYF. The CDR3 DNA sequence: TGTGCCAGCAGCGAGAGCGGATACGAGCAGTACTTC. The whole variable domain, filled in from reference TRBV11-3 and TRBJ2-7, reads EAGVVQSPRYKIIEKKQPVAFWCNPISGHNTLYWYLQNLGQGPELLIRYENEEAVDDSQLPKDRFSAERLKGVDSTLKIQPAELGDSAVYLCASSESGYEQYFGPGTRLTVT.

This rearrangement joins TRBV5-4 to TRBJ1-4; D is undetermined. This CDR3 is 15 amino acids long. Trimming took off 0 bases at V and 0 bases at J, with 6 bases between the two ends. Germline CDR1 is SGHNT and CDR2 is YYREEE (reference sequence). In DNA, the CDR3 is TGTGCCAGCAGCTTGGGAGGGACAACTAATGAAAAACTGTTTTTT. Translation gives CASSLGGTTNEKLFF.

V and J are TRBV28 and TRBJ2-3, with a weak D call TRBD2 (5 bases). CDR1 and CDR2 (germline): MDHEN, SYDVKM. The CDR3 contains 14 residues. Trimming removed 5 bases from V and 4 bases from J, with 13 bases in between. The DNA for the CDR3 is TGTGCCAGCAGTCCTAGGAGGCAGCCAGATACGCAGTATTTT. Translated: CASSPRRQPDTQYF.

The V gene is TRBV6-1, the J gene TRBJ2-7; 7 positions match TRBD2. Germline V gene lookup returns CDR1 MNHNS and CDR2 SASEGT. The CDR3 runs 16 residues. Germline trimming cut 0 bases from V and 0 bases from J; bases unmatched to any gene: 5. CDR3 region: CASSEALGGSSYEQYF. DNA of the CDR3: TGTGCCAGCAGTGAAGCGCTGGGCGGGAGCTCCTACGAGCAGTACTTC.

The chain employs TRBV6-5 and TRBJ2-5, with 13 nucleotides matching TRBD2. This CDR3 has 15 residues. CDR1 and CDR2 (germline): MNHEY, SVGAGI. Trimming at V came to 2 bases and at J to 3 bases, leaving 0 bases not matched to a gene. The CDR3 is CASSYGTSGKETQYF. CDR3 in DNA: TGTGCCAGCAGTTACGGGACTAGCGGGAAAGAGACCCAGTACTTC.

V usage is TRBV4-1 and J usage is TRBJ2-1, with 15 bases aligning to TRBD2. The length of the CDR3 is 16 residues. V was pared by 1 base and J by 8 bases, with 3 bases of the junction left unmatched. Per the germline V gene, CDR1 is MGHRA and CDR2 is YSYEKL. Written as DNA, the CDR3 is TGCGCCAGCAGCCAAGGGACTAGCGGGAGGGCCTATGAGCAGTTCTTC. This encodes CASSQGTSGRAYEQFF.

The chain links TRBV9 to TRBJ2-1; 11 bases map to TRBD2. The length of the CDR3 is 16 residues. Trimming at V came to 4 bases and at J to 6 bases, leaving 9 bases not matched to a gene. CDR1 is SGDLS, CDR2 YYNGEE, per germline. The CDR3 loop is CASSRSGLAVPNEQFF. CDR3 DNA: TGTGCCAGCAGCCGGTCGGGACTAGCGGTACCCAATGAGCAGTTCTTC.

The J gene is TRBJ1-2, the V gene TRBV6-5; 11 positions agree with TRBD1. CDR1 and CDR2 (germline): MNHEY, SVGAGI. The CDR3 totals 16 residues. J was trimmed by 6 bases and V by 3 bases; bases with no gene match: 9. The CDR3 protein is CASSYNRDRGFDGYTF. CDR3 DNA: TGTGCCAGCAGTTATAATCGGGACAGGGGGTTCGATGGCTACACCTTC.